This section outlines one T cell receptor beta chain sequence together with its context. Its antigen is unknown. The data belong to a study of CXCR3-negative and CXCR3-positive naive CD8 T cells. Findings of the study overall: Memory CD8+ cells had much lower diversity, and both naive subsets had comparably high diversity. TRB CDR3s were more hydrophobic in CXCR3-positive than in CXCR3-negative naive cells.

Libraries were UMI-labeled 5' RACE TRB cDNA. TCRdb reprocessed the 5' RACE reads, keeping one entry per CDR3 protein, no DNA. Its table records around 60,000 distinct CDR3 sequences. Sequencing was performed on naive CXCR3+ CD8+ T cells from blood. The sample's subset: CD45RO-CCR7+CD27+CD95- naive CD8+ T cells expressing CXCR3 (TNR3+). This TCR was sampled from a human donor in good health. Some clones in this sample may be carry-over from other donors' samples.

The CDR3 reads CASSSSGGYGYGYTF. This chain links TRBV5-1 with TRBJ1-2; without DNA, the TCRdb call of TRBD1 cannot be checked. The CDR3 totals 15 residues. CDR1 and CDR2 (germline): SGHRS, YFSETQ.